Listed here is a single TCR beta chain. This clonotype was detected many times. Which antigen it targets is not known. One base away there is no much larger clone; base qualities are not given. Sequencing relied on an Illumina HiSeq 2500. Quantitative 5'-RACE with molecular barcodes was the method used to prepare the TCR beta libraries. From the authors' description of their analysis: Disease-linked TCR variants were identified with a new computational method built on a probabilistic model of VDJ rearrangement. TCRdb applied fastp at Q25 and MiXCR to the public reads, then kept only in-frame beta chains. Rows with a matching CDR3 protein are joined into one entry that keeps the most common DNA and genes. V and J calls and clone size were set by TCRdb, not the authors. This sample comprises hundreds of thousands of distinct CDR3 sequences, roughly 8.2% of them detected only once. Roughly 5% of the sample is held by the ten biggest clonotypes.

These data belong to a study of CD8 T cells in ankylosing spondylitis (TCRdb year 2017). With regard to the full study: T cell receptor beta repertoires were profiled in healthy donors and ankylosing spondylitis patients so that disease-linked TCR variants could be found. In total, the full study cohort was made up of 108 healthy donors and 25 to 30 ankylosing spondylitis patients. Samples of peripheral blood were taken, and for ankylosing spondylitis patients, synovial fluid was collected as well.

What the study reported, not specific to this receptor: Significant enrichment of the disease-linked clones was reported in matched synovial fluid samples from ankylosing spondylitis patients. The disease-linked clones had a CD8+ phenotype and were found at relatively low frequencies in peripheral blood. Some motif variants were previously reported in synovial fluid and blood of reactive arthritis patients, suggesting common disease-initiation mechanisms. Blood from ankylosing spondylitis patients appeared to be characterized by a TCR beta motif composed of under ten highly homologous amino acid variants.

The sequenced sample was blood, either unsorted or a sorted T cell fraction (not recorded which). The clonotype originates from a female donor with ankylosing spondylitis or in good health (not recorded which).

The CDR3 reads CSVERSDTEAFF. The DNA sequence is given as TGCAGCGTTGAAAGGTCGGACACTGAAGCTTTCTTT. Here the chain combines TRBV29-1 and TRBJ1-1, with no confident D gene call. From a lookup of the germline V gene, CDR1 and CDR2 are SQVTM and ANQGSEA. Between the V and J ends, shortened by 2 bases and 3 bases respectively, the junction contains 7 bases. CDR3 length: 12 amino acids, cysteine to phenylalanine. This entry keeps only the CDR3 DNA: 36 bases, framed from base 1.